A single sample gave rise to the 9 T cell receptor beta chains below, sequenced in a study of cytomegalovirus exposure and HLA in healthy donors. The table came from immunoSEQ multiplex PCR; TCRdb's copy has only in-frame clones and leaves some out. The table includes approximately 140,000 clones, around 90% detected once. Sequences were obtained from PBMCs. Every receptor here comes from a woman under 30 in good health and CMV-seropositive.

The CDR3 reads CASSDSSRGELFF. The CDR3 DNA sequence: TGTGCCAGCAGCGATAGCAGTAGGGGGGAGCTGTTTTTT. The chain couples TRBV9 to TRBJ2-2, with D hard to call. Trimming took off 3 bases at V and 8 bases at J, with 11 bases between the two ends. Looked up from germline, CDR1 is SGDLS and CDR2 is YYNGEE. The CDR3 consists of 13 residues.

This clone was counted a few times. The V and J genes are TRBV7-8 and TRBJ1-2, with D hard to call. In germline, CDR1 is SGHVS, CDR2 FQNEAQ. This CDR3 contains 13 residues. Trimming took off 2 bases at V and 4 bases at J, with 8 bases between the two ends. CDR3 region: CASSLITGYGYTF. The CDR3 coding sequence is TGTGCCAGCAGCTTAATAACGGGCTATGGCTACACCTTC.

V and J are TRBV4-3 and TRBJ2-5; D unresolved. The germline gives CDR1 LGHNA, CDR2 YSLEER. Trimming stripped 0 bases from V and 4 bases from J, with 6 bases between. This CDR3 contains 13 residues. DNA for the CDR3: TGCGCCAGCAGCCAAGATAGAGGAGAGACCCAGTACTTC. Translation gives CASSQDRGETQYF.

The chain is built from TRBV28 and TRBJ2-1, with D tentatively TRBD2 (5 bases). Germline-derived CDR1 and CDR2 are MDHEN and SYDVKM. The CDR3 runs 13 residues. Trimming left V 6 bases short and J 9 bases short, with 15 bases between. The CDR3 nucleotides read TGTGCCAGCAGGCCTCTAGCTGTGGGTGAGCAGTTCTTC. It is translated as CASRPLAVGEQFF.

This chain connects TRBV30 to TRBJ1-6, with unresolved D. The germline V gene encodes CDR1 GTSNPN and CDR2 SVGIG (reference sequence). V lost 2 bases, J lost 4 bases, and 18 bases lay in between. The CDR3 covers 17 residues. CDR3 nucleotides: TGTGCCTGGAGTTCAAAAGGACTGACGATTTATAATTCACCCCTCCACTTT. It is translated as CAWSSKGLTIYNSPLHF.

The chain combines TRBV11-2 with TRBJ2-7, with 7 bases lining up with TRBD2. V was clipped by 1 base and J by 7 bases; unmatched bases: 1. From germline, CDR1 is SGHAT and CDR2 FQNNGV. The CDR3 loop spans 12 amino acids. CDR3 region: CASSLAGGEQYF. The CDR3 coding sequence is TGTGCCAGCAGCTTAGCCGGGGGGGAGCAGTACTTC.

About this clone itself: One junction end does not reproduce the germline sequence, and a read error may be involved. This sequence joins TRBV7-9 and TRBJ1-4; possibly TRBD1 for D (6 bases). This CDR3 region has 14 residues. Germline CDR1 reads SEHNR; CDR2 reads FQNEAQ (reference sequence). CDR3 bases: TGTGCCAGCAGCTTAGGGACAGCTAACGAAAAACTGTTTTTT. Translation: CASSLGTANEKLFF.

The CDR3 sequence is CASSTSRSGSPNEQFF. CDR3 bases: TGTGCCAGCAGCACCTCGCGTAGCGGGAGTCCCAATGAGCAGTTCTTC. The chain uses TRBV2 and TRBJ2-1; TRBD2 matches 9 bases. CDR3 length: 16 residues. The trim removed 6 bases at V and 6 bases at J, leaving 12 bases unmatched. Germline CDR1 SNHLY, CDR2 FYNNEI.

This clone occurred a few times. The rearrangement joins TRBV5-6 to TRBJ1-6; TRBD1 aligns across 11 bases. CDR1 and CDR2 (germline): SGHDT, YYEEEE. This CDR3 is built from 15 residues. With V trimmed by 2 bases and J by 8 bases, 3 bases remained unmatched. The CDR3 here is CASSFRGQGDSPLHF. The CDR3 DNA follows: TGTGCCAGCAGCTTCCGGGGACAGGGGGATTCACCCCTCCACTTT.